The rows below give T cell receptor beta chains drawn from one sample of a study of cytomegalovirus exposure and HLA in healthy donors. Here immunoSEQ multiplex PCR was the method, and the copy in TCRdb shows in-frame clones only, minus some. This sample yields about 91,000 clones, of which more than 75% are seen a single time; around a tenth belongs to the top ten. Sequencing was carried out using PBMCs. The origin of the receptors is a man between 25 and 39 years old in good health and CMV-seropositive. CDR3s include the opening cysteine and the closing phenylalanine or tryptophan. D genes are given only for firm matches.

v_call	j_call	cdr3_length	d_call	cdr3_nt	cdr3_aa
TRBV6-1	TRBJ2-1	15	TRBD1	TGTGCCAGCAGAGCGGACAGGATTACCTACAATGAGCAGTTCTTC	CASRADRITYNEQFF
TRBV28	TRBJ2-3	17	TRBD2	TGTGCCAGCAGCCTATCCGGACTAGCGCGGGGCACAGATACGCAGTATTTT	CASSLSGLARGTDTQYF
TRBV5-4	TRBJ1-2	15	TRBD1	TGTGCCAGCAGCCAGGGACAGGGGGCAGGCTATGGCTACACCTTC	CASSQGQGAGYGYTF
TRBV29-1	TRBJ1-2	12	NA	TGCAGCGCAAAGGACGGGGACTATGGCTACACCTTC	CSAKDGDYGYTF
TRBV6-5	TRBJ1-1	14	NA	TGTGCCAGCAGTTCTCGGTCTGTCGCCACTGAAGCTTTCTTT	CASSSRSVATEAFF
TRBV5-1	TRBJ1-4	17	NA	TGCGCCAGCAGCTTGGTCCCGCAGGCCCCAACTAATGAAAAACTGTTTTTT	CASSLVPQAPTNEKLFF
TRBV4-1	TRBJ2-7	14	NA	TGCGCCAGCAGCCAAGATCAGCAGGGGTACGAGCAGTACTTC	CASSQDQQGYEQYF
TRBV7-7	TRBJ2-2	17	TRBD1	TGTGCTAGCAGCCGTCTCCTGGGACAGGGAAACACCGGGGAGCTGTTTTTT	CASSRLLGQGNTGELFF
TRBV5-4	TRBJ1-6	16	NA	TGTGCCAGCAGCTTCTACCTGACAAGGGGTAATTCACCCCTCCACTTT	CASSFYLTRGNSPLHF
TRBV5-8	TRBJ2-7	13	TRBD1	TGTGCCAGCAGCCAAGACAGGGCTTACGAGCAGTACTTC	CASSQDRAYEQYF